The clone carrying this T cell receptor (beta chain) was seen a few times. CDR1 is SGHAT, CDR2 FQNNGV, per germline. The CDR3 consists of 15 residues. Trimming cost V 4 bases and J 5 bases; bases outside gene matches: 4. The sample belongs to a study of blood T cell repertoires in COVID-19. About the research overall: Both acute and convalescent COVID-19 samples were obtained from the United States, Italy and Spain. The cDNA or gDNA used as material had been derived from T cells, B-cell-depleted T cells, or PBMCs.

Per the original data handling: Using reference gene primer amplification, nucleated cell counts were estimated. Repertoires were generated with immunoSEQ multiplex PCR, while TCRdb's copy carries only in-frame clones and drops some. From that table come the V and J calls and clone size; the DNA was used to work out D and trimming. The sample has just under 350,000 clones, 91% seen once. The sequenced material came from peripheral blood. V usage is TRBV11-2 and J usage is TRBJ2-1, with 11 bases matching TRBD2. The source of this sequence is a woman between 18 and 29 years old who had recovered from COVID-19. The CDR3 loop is CASSSIAGGNNEQFF. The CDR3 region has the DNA TGTGCCAGCAGCTCAATAGCGGGAGGGAACAATGAGCAGTTCTTC.